Listed here are 3 T cell receptor beta chains from one sample, sequenced in a study of shared clonotypes between healthy human individuals. Sequencing used immunoSEQ multiplex PCR; TCRdb keeps in-frame clones, though not all of them. The repertoire holds 2 million to 3 million clones, with 93% as singletons. Sequenced sample: naive CD4+ T cells from PBMCs. The subset: CD45RA+ positively selected. The receptors derive from a man aged 18 to 30 in good health. Some clones in this sample may be carry-over from other donors' samples.

The V call is TRBV10-1, the J call TRBJ2-5; D ambiguous. The V gene's germline CDR1 is WNHNN and CDR2 SYGVQD (reference sequence). Trimming shortened V by 3 bases and J by 1 base, and 9 bases separated the two germline ends. CDR3 length: 14 residues. The CDR3 loop is CASSESPSQETQYF. CDR3 in DNA: TGCGCCAGCAGTGAATCGCCTTCCCAAGAGACCCAGTACTTC.

This chain uses TRBV19 with TRBJ1-5, with 8 nucleotides matching TRBD1. Germline V gene lookup returns CDR1 LNHDA and CDR2 SQIVND (reference sequence). The length of the CDR3 is 15 residues. Trimming cost V 6 bases and J 5 bases; bases outside gene matches: 9. CDR3 coding DNA: TGTGCCAGTAGCAATACCGGGACAGGAGATCAGCCCCAGCATTTT. Protein product: CASSNTGTGDQPQHF.

With regard to this clone: Other DNA sequences in the same sample also yield this CDR3. The chain carries TRBV2 and TRBJ1-2; no reliable D call. In germline, CDR1 is SNHLY, CDR2 FYNNEI. The CDR3 runs 12 residues. V dropped 6 bases and J dropped 1 base, with 6 bases sitting between them. The CDR3 nucleotides read TGTGCCAGCAGCGGAGATAACTATGGCTACACCTTC. This sequence encodes CASSGDNYGYTF.